Described below is a single T cell receptor (beta chain) sequence and its context. What it recognizes is unknown. Primers: 60 Vbeta forward and 13 Jbeta reverse. Sequencing used immunoSEQ multiplex PCR; TCRdb keeps in-frame clones, though not all of them. The repertoire holds about 160,000 clones, with 81% as singletons. Unmatched junction bases numbered 5, after V lost 1 base and J lost 2 bases. Germline V gene sequence: CDR1 SQVTM, CDR2 ANQGSEA. This CDR3 is 16 amino acids long. The entry originates in a study of cytomegalovirus exposure and HLA in healthy donors. The study's findings and limits: From TCR beta sequences, most subjects' HLA-A and HLA-B alleles were reportedly predicted accurately. A missense DCLRE1C variant was associated with V- and J-gene trimming of TCR beta chains in a later analysis, and an independent cohort replicated the association.

The chain combines TRBV29-1 with TRBJ2-6; TRBD1 matches at 7 bases. The source material was PBMCs. This sequence originates from a man aged 50-60 years in good health and CMV-seropositive. The CDR3 sequence is CSVEGGRGTGANVLTF. The CDR3 DNA is TGCAGCGTTGAAGGCGGCAGGGGGACTGGGGCCAACGTCCTGACTTTC.